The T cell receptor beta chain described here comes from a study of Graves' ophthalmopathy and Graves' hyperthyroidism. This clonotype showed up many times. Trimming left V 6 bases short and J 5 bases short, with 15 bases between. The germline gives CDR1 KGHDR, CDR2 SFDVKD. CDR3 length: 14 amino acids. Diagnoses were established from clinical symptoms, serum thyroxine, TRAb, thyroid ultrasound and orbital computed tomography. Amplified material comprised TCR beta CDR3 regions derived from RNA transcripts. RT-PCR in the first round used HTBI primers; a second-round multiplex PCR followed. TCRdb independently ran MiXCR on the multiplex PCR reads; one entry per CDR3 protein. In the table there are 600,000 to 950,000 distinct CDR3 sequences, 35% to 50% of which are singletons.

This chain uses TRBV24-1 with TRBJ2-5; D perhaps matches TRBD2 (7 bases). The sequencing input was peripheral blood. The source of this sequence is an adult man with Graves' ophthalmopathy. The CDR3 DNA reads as TGTGCCACCAGTATAGGGGGGGACGGGGAGACCCAGTACTTC. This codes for CATSIGGDGETQYF.